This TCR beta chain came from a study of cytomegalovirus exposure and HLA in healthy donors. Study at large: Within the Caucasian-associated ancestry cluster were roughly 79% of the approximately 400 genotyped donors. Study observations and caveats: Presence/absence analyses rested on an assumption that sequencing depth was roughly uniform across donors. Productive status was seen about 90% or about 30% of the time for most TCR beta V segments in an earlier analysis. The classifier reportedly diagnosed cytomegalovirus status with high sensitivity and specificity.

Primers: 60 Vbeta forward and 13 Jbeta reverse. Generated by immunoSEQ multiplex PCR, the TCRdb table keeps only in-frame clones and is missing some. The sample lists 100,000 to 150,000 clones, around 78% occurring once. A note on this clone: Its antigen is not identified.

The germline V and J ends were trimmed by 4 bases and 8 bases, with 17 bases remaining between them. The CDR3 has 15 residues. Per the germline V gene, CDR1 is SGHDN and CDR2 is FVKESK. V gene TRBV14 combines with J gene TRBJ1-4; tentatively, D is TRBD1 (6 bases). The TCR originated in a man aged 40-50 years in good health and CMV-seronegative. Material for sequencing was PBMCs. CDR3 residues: CASSPKVPTGEKLFF. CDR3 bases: TGTGCCAGCAGCCCCAAGGTCCCCACAGGGGAAAAACTGTTTTTT.